Listed below are T cell receptor beta chains from one sample, sequenced in a study of T cell responses to AZD1222 COVID-19 vaccine. The assay was immunoSEQ multiplex PCR, and TCRdb's table has in-frame clones only and misses some. The sample holds 100,000 to 150,000 clones, 88% seen once. The sequences come from peripheral blood, collected on day 0 of AZD1222 vaccination. These receptors came from an adult in good health. CDR3s include the opening cysteine and the closing phenylalanine or tryptophan.

J gene,V gene,CDR3 protein
TRBJ2-5,TRBV3-1/TRBV3-2,CASSQNSGGGKETQYF
TRBJ1-2,TRBV14,CASSQEPDSFYGYTF
TRBJ2-7,TRBV10-3,CAISEPGQPSSYEQYF
TRBJ1-1,TRBV6-1,CASSVPGGVEPNTEAFF
TRBJ2-2,TRBV3-1/TRBV3-2,CASSQGTRVGELFF
TRBJ2-3,TRBV27,CASSWGRTDTQYF
TRBJ2-2,TRBV4-2,CASSQEDVPNTGELFF
TRBJ2-2,TRBV4-1,CASSQWRRSTGELFF
TRBJ2-7,TRBV12-5,CASGSAGRGPYEQYF
TRBJ2-1,TRBV28,CASSFYPSGSDEQFF
TRBJ1-4,TRBV27,CASSLVGTLTNEKLFF
TRBJ1-3,TRBV5-8,CASSLPGKGNTIYF
TRBJ1-5,TRBV7-8,CASSSTGGGFSSNQPQHF
TRBJ1-1,TRBV27,CASSDNMNTEAFF
TRBJ2-1,TRBV6-5,CASSPDSYNEQFF
TRBJ2-7,TRBV9,CASSPLQGGDEQYF
TRBJ2-2,TRBV9,CASSASGLTGELFF
TRBJ1-3,TRBV6-1,CASSEAEGRGYTIYF
TRBJ1-2,TRBV18,CASSSATANYGYTF
TRBJ2-5,TRBV11-2,CASSLGSGAQETQYF
TRBJ2-1,TRBV11-1,CASRLSGRNEQFF
TRBJ1-1,TRBV7-3,CASTQGNSNTEAFF
TRBJ2-7,TRBV13,CASSNSRTYEQYF
TRBJ2-2,TRBV5-4,CASSFPGALAGELFF
TRBJ2-7,TRBV4-3,CASSQAFTYEQYF
TRBJ2-5,TRBV4-1,CASSQTDRAVWTQYF
TRBJ2-1,TRBV7-8,CASSFEGSYNEQFF
TRBJ1-2,TRBV5-4,CASSLRVDYGYTF
TRBJ2-3,TRBV21-1,CASSRTRASTDTQYF
TRBJ2-5,TRBV5-1,CASSFYGGSETQYF
TRBJ2-7,TRBV11-3,CASSSDRRREQYF
TRBJ2-7,TRBV5-4,CASSLEASGPREQYF
TRBJ2-7,TRBV6-5,CASRVPGVYEQYF
TRBJ1-2,TRBV14,CASSRQGVPLGYTF
TRBJ1-1,TRBV5-1,CASSFPGGENTEAFF
TRBJ1-4,TRBV7-8,CASSPWGATNEKLFF
TRBJ2-3,TRBV24-1,CATSVGQGVTDTQYF
TRBJ2-7,TRBV11-3,CASSLQGSSYEQYF
TRBJ2-7,TRBV3-1/TRBV3-2,CASSPGTSGGYYEQYF
TRBJ2-1,TRBV7-3,CASSLAGDRYNEQFF
TRBJ2-6,TRBV5-1,CASSLAWGSGANVLTF
TRBJ2-5,TRBV6-2/TRBV6-3,CASSFGTAWGTQYF
TRBJ2-7,TRBV27,CASSLTRGGRSSSYEQYF
TRBJ2-1,TRBV6-5,CASSYSGTNNEQFF
TRBJ2-1,TRBV7-2,CASSFPAGEGFF
TRBJ2-7,TRBV7-3,CASSPGTGSYEQYF
TRBJ1-2,TRBV6-1,CASSDIREANYGYTF
TRBJ2-1,TRBV7-9,CASSPPRGSYNEQFF
TRBJ1-1,TRBV7-9,CASSLGHRGTEAFF
TRBJ1-6,TRBV6-4,CASSDPFRDSSSYNSPLHF
TRBJ2-5,TRBV7-3,CASSLIVLSGETQYF
TRBJ2-3,TRBV6-2/TRBV6-3,CASSYSTAGATTDTQYF
TRBJ1-2,TRBV19,CASRDSTGGSYGYTF
TRBJ1-5,TRBV28,CASSRQNQPQHF
TRBJ1-5,TRBV21-1,CASSKDRESSNQPQHF
TRBJ1-5,TRBV19,CASSISPRQGYYQPQHF
TRBJ2-7,TRBV4-1,CASSQDHGTSYEQYF
TRBJ2-3,TRBV6-1,CASSDEGGATDTQYF
TRBJ1-2,TRBV27,CASSSRRDSGYTF
TRBJ2-7,TRBV7-2,CASRLTGGYEQYF